These 9 T cell receptor beta chains were all obtained from the same sample, sequenced in a study of T cells in Graves' hyperthyroidism and ophthalmopathy. RNA transcripts gave rise to amplified TCR beta CDR3 regions. TCR CDR3 underwent first-round RT-PCR with the HTBI primer set. TCRdb re-derived calls from the multiplex PCR reads in MiXCR, one entry per CDR3 protein. Of under 350,000 distinct CDR3 sequences in the sample, 10% to 15% are singletons; the top ten hold almost 8%. Specimen: blood. Receptor source: a woman aged 30 to 39 with Graves' hyperthyroidism that later progressed to Graves' ophthalmopathy.

This clonotype was recorded many times. The CDR3 DNA reads TGTGCCAGCAGTTTAATGTGGAGCGGGGGATACAATGAGCAGTTCTTC. Translation: CASSLMWSGGYNEQFF. This chain connects TRBV28 to TRBJ2-1, with TRBD2 identical over 8 bases. V trimming: 2 bases; J trimming: 4 bases; junction bases outside the gene matches: 7. Germline values: CDR1 MDHEN, CDR2 SYDVKM. The CDR3 has 16 residues.

Points on this clonotype: A much more abundant neighbour one base away suggests this may be a read error. V usage is TRBV24-1 and J usage is TRBJ2-1, with 10 bases fitting TRBD1. Germline assignment: CDR1 KGHDR and CDR2 SFDVKD. The CDR3 contains 15 residues. Here the CDR3 reads CATGRQGAGDNEQSF. CDR3 nucleotide sequence: TGTGCCACCGGACGACAGGGGGCGGGAGACAATGAGCAGTCCTTC.

With respect to this clonotype: A single base separates this from a much larger clone, so it may be a read error. This chain connects TRBV11-2 to TRBJ2-5, with 7 bases aligning to TRBD1. Trimming cost V 5 bases and J 1 base; bases outside gene matches: 1. Germline V gene lookup returns CDR1 SGHAT and CDR2 FQNNGV. This CDR3 region has 13 residues. The CDR3 DNA reads as TGTGCCAGCAGCCGACAGGGCCAAGAGACCCAGTACTTC. Its protein is CASSRQGQETQYF.

CDR3 amino acids: CASSLVGLAGGGAYNEQFF. The CDR3 nucleotides are TGTGCCAGCAGCTTAGTCGGACTAGCGGGAGGAGGCGCCTACAATGAGCAGTTCTTC. The genes are TRBV7-9 and TRBJ2-1, with TRBD2 identical over 14 bases. The junction had 7 bases not matched to a gene; V was cut back by 1 base and J by 2 bases. The CDR3 consists of 19 residues. The germline V gene has CDR1 SEHNR and CDR2 FQNEAQ (reference sequence).

This clonotype was detected ten times or more. Here the CDR3 reads CASRLPGSNYGYTF. The CDR3 DNA follows: TGTGCCAGCAGGCTACCAGGGAGTAACTATGGCTACACCTTC. The chain is built from TRBV28 and TRBJ1-2; possibly TRBD1 for D (5 bases). The CDR3 has 14 residues. The V gene's germline CDR1 is MDHEN and CDR2 SYDVKM. V was shortened by 6 bases and J by 1 base, with 12 bases between the two germline ends.

This clonotype was observed at least ten times. This chain connects TRBV7-9 to TRBJ2-1; D is unclear. CDR1 is SEHNR and CDR2 is FQNEAQ in the germline V gene (reference sequence). The CDR3 contains 13 residues. Trimming removed 1 base from V and 8 bases from J, with 9 bases in between. CDR3 in amino acids: CASSLGSFDEQFF. CDR3 DNA: TGTGCCAGCAGCTTAGGGTCCTTCGATGAGCAGTTCTTC.

Ten or more counts support this clonotype. This chain links TRBV6-1 with TRBJ2-2; D is ambiguous. The germline CDR1 and CDR2 sequences are MNHNS and SASEGT. This CDR3 contains 14 residues. V lost 3 bases, J lost 0 bases, and 5 bases lay in between. This CDR3 is CASSEAPNTGELFF. CDR3 nucleotides: TGTGCCAGCAGTGAGGCCCCGAACACCGGGGAGCTGTTTTTT.

In this sample, this clonotype turned up many times. The rearrangement uses TRBV6-1 and TRBJ1-1; no clear D gene. This CDR3 has 15 residues. In germline, CDR1 is MNHNS, CDR2 SASEGT. Deletions cut 5 bases from V and 1 base from J, with 14 bases between. The CDR3 DNA follows: TGTGCCAGCAGTTACACCTCGGGTTCGAACACTGAAGCTTTCTTT. Translating gives CASSYTSGSNTEAFF.

This clonotype was counted ten times or more. The chain has TRBV20-1 and TRBJ2-1; D gene uncertain. The V gene's germline CDR1 is DFQATT and CDR2 SNEGSKA (reference sequence). Trimming removed 6 bases at V and 4 bases at J, with 7 bases between. The CDR3 has 11 amino acids. The CDR3, as DNA: TGCAGTGCCCCTAGATACAATGAGCAGTTCTTC. Translating gives CSAPRYNEQFF.